The 6 T cell receptor beta chains below were found in one sample sequenced in a study of regulatory T cells in long-lasting Graves disease. Construction of TCR beta libraries relied on iRepertoire HTBI primers and on Arm-PCR targeting CDR3 regions. A single record per CDR3 protein comes from TCRdb applying MiXCR to the multiplex PCR reads. Among 400,000 to 500,000 distinct CDR3 sequences listed, approximately 22% were seen once. Stated time point: persistent/refractory GD, antithyroid drugs over 5 years with positive TRAb. The TCR library was prepared using RNA isolated from PBMCs. The sample was peripheral blood mononuclear cells (PBMCs), taken when the disease was refractory, from a patient treated with antithyroid drugs. Every receptor here comes from a female donor with Graves disease.

There are many counts of this clonotype. V is TRBV20-1 and J is TRBJ1-4; D remains ambiguous. V dropped 1 base and J dropped 8 bases, with 14 bases sitting between them. This CDR3 spans 14 amino acids. Germline loops: CDR1 DFQATT, CDR2 SNEGSKA (reference sequence). In DNA form, the CDR3 reads TGCAGTGCTAGAGGGGCAGACCCAGCCGAAAAACTGTTTTTT. This sequence encodes CSARGADPAEKLFF.

Points on this clonotype: This could be a read error, since a much larger clone is one nucleotide away. This chain links TRBV28 with TRBJ2-7, with 9 bases identical to TRBD1. CDR1 and CDR2 (germline): MDHEN, SYDVKM. This CDR3 contains 19 residues. The CDR3 DNA follows: TGTGCCAGCAGTCCTGGGACAGGGTTTTTTAGGCCCCTCTCCTACGAGCGGTACTTC. This sequence encodes CASSPGTGFFRPLSYERYF.

The rearrangement uses TRBV5-5 and TRBJ2-7; tentative D call: TRBD1 (5 bases). Trimming removed 0 bases at V and 4 bases at J, with 14 bases between. This CDR3 spans 15 amino acids. Germline V gene lookup returns CDR1 SGHKS and CDR2 YYEKEE (reference sequence). In DNA, the CDR3 is TGTGCCAGCAGCTTGGATTCAGGGCCTTGGTACGAGCAGTACTTC. This translates into CASSLDSGPWYEQYF.

This clonotype was recorded at least ten times. J is TRBJ2-7 and V is TRBV29-1; 11 bases map to TRBD1. CDR1 and CDR2 from the germline V gene are SQVTM and ANQGSEA. Trimming cost V 6 bases and J 7 bases; bases outside gene matches: 8. The CDR3 is 13 residues long. DNA of the CDR3: TGCAGCGTGCAAGGGACAGGGGGAAGTGAGCAGTACTTC. This translates into CSVQGTGGSEQYF.

This clonotype was observed a handful of times. Possible read error: a much larger clone is one base away. The missing conserved phenylalanine or tryptophan at the end of this CDR3 makes a read error likely. The gene calls are TRBV28 and TRBJ2-7; 7 nucleotides agree with TRBD1. This CDR3 comprises 15 residues. Germline loops: CDR1 MDHEN, CDR2 SYDVKM. V lost 9 bases to trimming and J lost 0 bases; unmatched junction nucleotides: 11. The CDR3 DNA reads as TGTGCCAGTACCACCTCCAGGGACAGCTCCTACGAGCAGTACCTC. Translation: CASTTSRDSSYEQYL.

In this sample, this clonotype turned up a few times. The CDR3 DNA reads as TGTGCCATCAGGTGGGGGGAAGGCTACACCTTC. Its protein is CAIRWGEGYTF. The chain has TRBV10-3 and TRBJ1-2; weak D call: TRBD1 (5 bases). CDR1 and CDR2 from the germline V gene are ENHRY and SYGVKD. Between the trimmed V and J ends, which lost 6 bases and 8 bases, there was a span of 10 bases. This CDR3 comprises 11 residues.